This TCR beta chain was documented in a study of CD8 T cells in ankylosing spondylitis. Germline-derived CDR1 and CDR2 are SGHAT and FQNNGV. Trimming cost V 5 bases and J 5 bases, with 13 bases left between them. The CDR3 totals 14 residues. This clonotype was counted a few times. TCRdb reprocessed the 5' RACE reads via MiXCR and lists one record per CDR3 protein. The sample carries over 110,000 distinct CDR3 sequences, 7% to 10% recorded once. The rearrangement uses TRBV11-2 and TRBJ1-5; possible D gene TRBD1, 5 bases. This TCR derives from a male donor with ankylosing spondylitis. Sample: synovial fluid, either unsorted or a sorted T cell fraction (not recorded which). Here the CDR3 DNA reads TGTGCCAGCAGCCCCTATTTGGGGGATCAGCCCCAGCATTTT. Translating it yields CASSPYLGDQPQHF.